These 25 T cell receptor beta chains came from one sample sequenced in a study of graft-versus-host responses after intestinal transplantation. Measured with immunoSEQ multiplex PCR; TCRdb has only the in-frame clones, and not every one. The sample contains about 110,000 clones, approximately 86% of which appear only once. These TCRs' antigens remain unknown. Specimen: unstimulated CD4+ T cells sorted from spleen or lymph node cells, collected before transplant. The receptors derive from a human donor who was the organ donor for an intestinal transplant.

V and J are TRBV2 and TRBJ1-2, with D possibly TRBD1 on 5 matching bases. The CDR3 contains 14 residues. The germline V gene encodes CDR1 SNHLY and CDR2 FYNNEI. V was trimmed by 4 bases and J by 8 bases, leaving 17 bases between them. The CDR3 nucleotides are TGTGCCAGCAGTGGGGACGGGACCTCGGAAGGCTACACCTTC. Its translation is CASSGDGTSEGYTF.

DNA of the CDR3: TGTGCCACCAGCAGAGATTTTGTGCAGGGGGTAGCTGGGGCCAACGTCCTGACTTTC. This encodes CATSRDFVQGVAGANVLTF. The chain uses TRBV15 and TRBJ2-6; 7 bases align to TRBD1. V lost 0 bases, J lost 2 bases, and 10 bases stayed unmatched. Germline V gives CDR1 LNHNV, CDR2 YYDKDF (reference sequence). This CDR3 region has 19 residues.

J is TRBJ1-5 and V is TRBV5-6, with D possibly matching TRBD1 (5 bases). V was pared by 0 bases and J by 0 bases, with 10 bases between. The CDR3 is 16 amino acids. From germline, CDR1 is SGHDT and CDR2 YYEEEE. The CDR3 region is CASSLGGALSNQPQHF. Here the CDR3 DNA reads TGTGCCAGCAGCTTGGGAGGGGCCCTTAGCAATCAGCCCCAGCATTTT.

V gene TRBV19 combines with J gene TRBJ2-7; the D is unclear. The CDR3 contains 13 residues. Germline V gene sequence: CDR1 LNHDA, CDR2 SQIVND (reference sequence). V gave up 5 bases and J gave up 3 bases, with 11 bases separating them. The CDR3 loop is CASSPDGYYEQYF. The CDR3 nucleotides read TGTGCCAGTAGTCCGGACGGATACTACGAGCAGTACTTC.

The J gene is TRBJ2-1, the V gene TRBV6-5; 11 nucleotides match TRBD2. CDR1 MNHEY and CDR2 SVGAGI come from the germline V gene. Unmatched junction bases numbered 5, after V lost 4 bases and J lost 6 bases. CDR3 length: 15 residues. The CDR3 DNA reads TGTGCCAGCAGTTGGAGTAGCGGGAGGGTCAATGAGCAGTTCTTC. Encoded protein: CASSWSSGRVNEQFF.

The rearrangement uses TRBV5-1 and TRBJ2-3, with a weak D call TRBD1 (6 bases). Trimming removed 2 bases at V and 5 bases at J, with 12 bases between. The CDR3 is made up of 14 amino acids. Germline V gives CDR1 SGHRS, CDR2 YFSETQ. The CDR3 nucleotides read TGCGCCAGCAGCTTCCAGGGGCGTGGAGATACGCAGTATTTT. Amino acids: CASSFQGRGDTQYF.

The V call is TRBV12-5, the J call TRBJ2-3, with D tentatively TRBD1 (5 bases). Germline V gene lookup returns CDR1 LGHNT and CDR2 FRNRAP. This CDR3 has 13 residues. Trimming left V 8 bases short and J 2 bases short, with 11 bases between. CDR3 DNA sequence: TGTGCTAGTAAGGGGCCCCTCACAGATACGCAGTATTTT. It yields the protein CASKGPLTDTQYF.

CDR3 nucleotide sequence: TGTGCCAGCAGTTCCCAGGGACACCTTTTGGGGGAGACCCAGTACTTC. Residues: CASSSQGHLLGETQYF. The chain has TRBV28 and TRBJ2-5; D perhaps matches TRBD1 (6 bases). The CDR3 covers 16 residues. The germline CDR1 and CDR2 sequences are MDHEN and SYDVKM. Trimming removed 4 bases from V and 5 bases from J, with 20 bases in between.

V and J are TRBV6-4 and TRBJ2-1; 12 bases match TRBD2. Looked up from germline, CDR1 is MRHNA and CDR2 is SNTAGT. The trim removed 7 bases at V and 5 bases at J, leaving 12 bases unmatched. The CDR3 has 17 amino acids. The CDR3 DNA reads as TGTGCCAGCAACCGGCGGGCTAGCGGGGGGGGAAACAATGAGCAGTTCTTC. It encodes CASNRRASGGGNNEQFF.

The count of this clone is one. This chain links TRBV7-2 with TRBJ2-7; TRBD2 is a possible D gene (5 bases). The V gene lost 1 base and the J gene lost 5 bases, with 18 bases spanning the gap. The CDR3 is 16 residues long. Germline values: CDR1 SGHTA, CDR2 FQGNSA. The CDR3 protein is CASSLVGTRSSHEQYF. CDR3 nucleotide sequence: TGTGCCAGCAGCTTAGTAGGCACTAGGAGTTCCCACGAGCAGTACTTC.

The J gene is TRBJ2-5, the V gene TRBV29-1; the match to TRBD2 covers 7 bases. The length of the CDR3 is 12 residues. With 5 bases clipped from V and 5 bases from J, the junction kept 5 bases outside the gene matches. Germline V gives CDR1 SQVTM, CDR2 ANQGSEA. The CDR3 coding sequence is TGCAGCGTTCGGACTAGTTTGGAGACCCAGTACTTC. It specifies CSVRTSLETQYF.

J is TRBJ1-5 and V is TRBV19; a weak D match, TRBD1 (5 bases). This CDR3 region has 13 residues. Trimming took 3 bases from V and 7 from J, leaving 10 bases between them. Per the germline V gene, CDR1 is LNHDA and CDR2 is SQIVND (reference sequence). The CDR3, as DNA: TGTGCCAGTAGTATCCAGGGCGGCCAGCCCCAGCATTTT. This codes for CASSIQGGQPQHF. The full variable domain, with the rest looked up from reference TRBV19 and TRBJ1-5, is DGGITQSPKYLFRKEGQNVTLSCEQNLNHDAMYWYRQDPGQGLRLIYYSQIVNDFQKGDIAEGYSVSREKKESFPLTVTSAQKNPTAFYLCASSIQGGQPQHFGDGTRLSIL.

The chain is built from TRBV5-6 and TRBJ2-3; tentatively, D is TRBD2 (7 bases). The germline V and J ends were trimmed by 7 bases and 4 bases, with 13 bases remaining between them. Germline V CDR1 and CDR2: SGHDT, YYEEEE. The CDR3 has 13 residues. The CDR3 bases are TGTGCCAGCGGGGGGGCAGTCGCAGATACGCAGTATTTT. Translated: CASGGAVADTQYF.

The chain is built from TRBV5-1 and TRBJ2-1; D is perhaps TRBD1 or TRBD2 (6 bases each). The CDR3 covers 18 residues. Looked up from germline, CDR1 is SGHRS and CDR2 is YFSETQ. The ends were cut back, 0 bases at V and 7 bases at J, with 23 bases in the middle. CDR3 region: CASSLEGDRRERRNEQFF. DNA for the CDR3: TGCGCCAGCAGCTTGGAGGGGGATAGGAGGGAGCGAAGGAATGAGCAGTTCTTC.

V usage is TRBV2 and J usage is TRBJ1-5; D gene unclear. Deletions cut 6 bases from V and 6 bases from J, with 18 bases between. This CDR3 region has 15 residues. Germline CDR1 reads SNHLY; CDR2 reads FYNNEI. This CDR3 is CASSEEGMKGQPQHF. CDR3 in DNA: TGTGCCAGCAGCGAGGAGGGAATGAAGGGTCAGCCCCAGCATTTT. The full variable domain, with the rest looked up from reference TRBV2 and TRBJ1-5, is EPEVTQTPSHQVTQMGQEVILRCVPISNHLYFYWYRQILGQKVEFLVSFYNNEISEKSEIFDDQFSVERPDGSNFTLKIRSTKLEDSAMYFCASSEEGMKGQPQHFGDGTRLSIL.

There are a few counts of this clone. The chain couples TRBV11-2 to TRBJ1-1; D remains unclear. Germline assignment: CDR1 SGHAT and CDR2 FQNNGV. The CDR3 sequence is 15 residues long. The V end was cut by 4 bases, the J end by 5 bases, with 17 bases between. CDR3 sequence reads: CASSSRTALGTEAFF. Here the CDR3 DNA reads TGTGCCAGCAGCTCACGGACCGCTTTGGGGACTGAAGCTTTCTTT. The whole variable domain, remainder taken from reference TRBV11-2 and TRBJ1-1, is EAGVAQSPRYKIIEKRQSVAFWCNPISGHATLYWYQQILGQGPKLLIQFQNNGVVDDSQLPKDRFSAERLKGVDSTLKIQPAKLEDSAVYLCASSSRTALGTEAFFGQGTRLTVV.

This clone was found once. The gene calls are TRBV2 and TRBJ2-1; D is unresolved. The CDR3 runs 13 residues. Germline lookup yields CDR1 SNHLY and CDR2 FYNNEI. Between the trimmed V and J ends, which lost 5 bases and 1 base, there was a span of 6 bases. The CDR3 spells CASSLGSYNEQFF. In DNA, the CDR3 is TGTGCCAGCAGTTTGGGGTCCTACAATGAGCAGTTCTTC. Full variable domain (rest looked up from reference TRBV2 and TRBJ2-1): EPEVTQTPSHQVTQMGQEVILRCVPISNHLYFYWYRQILGQKVEFLVSFYNNEISEKSEIFDDQFSVERPDGSNFTLKIRSTKLEDSAMYFCASSLGSYNEQFFGPGTRLTVL.

The chain carries TRBV5-4 and TRBJ2-1, with 13 bases that match TRBD2. Germline CDR1 is SGHNT and CDR2 is YYREEE (reference sequence). With V trimmed by 5 bases and J by 7 bases, 6 bases remained unmatched. This CDR3 is built from 15 residues. In DNA form, the CDR3 reads TGTGCCAGCAGAACTAGCGGGGGGGCGTCGAATGAGCAGTTCTTC. Encoded protein: CASRTSGGASNEQFF.

The chain carries TRBV19 and TRBJ2-3; D unclear. Per germline, CDR1 LNHDA and CDR2 SQIVND (reference sequence). The CDR3 runs to 18 residues. Trimming left V 2 bases short and J 3 bases short, with 21 bases between. The CDR3 region is CASSIISRRGVRTDTQYF. The CDR3 DNA is TGTGCCAGTAGTATAATTAGCAGGCGCGGTGTGAGGACAGATACGCAGTATTTT.

This clone was detected only once. The V gene is TRBV5-1, the J gene TRBJ2-7, with TRBD1 identical over 9 bases. The CDR3 totals 15 residues. CDR1 and CDR2 from the germline V gene are SGHRS and YFSETQ. Trimming took 3 bases from V and 9 from J; bases not matched to a gene: 13. The CDR3 DNA sequence: TGCGCCAGCAGCTCGATCGCGGGACAGGGAACGGCGCAGTACTTC. Its translation is CASSSIAGQGTAQYF.

The chain couples TRBV5-6 to TRBJ1-6; weak D call: TRBD1 (6 bases). Germline CDR1 is SGHDT and CDR2 is YYEEEE. This CDR3 region has 18 residues. V lost 0 bases to trimming and J lost 7 bases, with 20 bases between them. CDR3 DNA: TGTGCCAGCAGCTTGGCCGGTGGGGGGGCTTATGACAATTCACCCCTCCACTTT. Residues: CASSLAGGGAYDNSPLHF.

The DNA for the CDR3 is TGTGCCAGCAGCCTAGGGACTAGCGACTACAATGAGCAGTTCTTC. Encoded protein: CASSLGTSDYNEQFF. V and J are TRBV7-3 and TRBJ2-1; TRBD2 aligns across 10 bases. CDR3 size: 15 residues. After removal of 5 bases from V and 3 bases from J, the junction contained 4 bases not matched to a gene. In germline, CDR1 is SGHTA, CDR2 FQGTGA.

The chain joins TRBV6-1 to TRBJ2-2; no definite D call. V shed 6 bases and J shed 1 base, with 9 bases lying between them. Germline CDR1 MNHNS, CDR2 SASEGT. The CDR3 spans 14 residues. The CDR3 sequence: CASRMLMNTGELFF. For the CDR3, the DNA is TGTGCCAGCAGAATGTTGATGAACACCGGGGAGCTGTTTTTT.

V gene TRBV2 combines with J gene TRBJ1-2, with a weak D call TRBD1 (5 bases). CDR1 SNHLY and CDR2 FYNNEI come from the germline V gene. The CDR3 extends over 14 amino acids. V was shortened by 4 bases and J by 6 bases, with 15 bases between the two germline ends. CDR3 sequence (DNA): TGTGCCAGCAGTGGCCAGGGCGTAGGAAATGGCTACACCTTC. Its protein is CASSGQGVGNGYTF.

The V call is TRBV6-5, the J call TRBJ1-2, with 8 bases matching TRBD1. This CDR3 region has 15 residues. Germline values: CDR1 MNHEY, CDR2 SVGAGI. The V gene end was trimmed by 6 bases and the J gene end by 7 bases; junction bases not matched to a gene: 13. Written as DNA, the CDR3 is TGTGCCAGCAGGGGGGACGGACAGGGAGGGTTTGGCTACACCTTC. Residues: CASRGDGQGGFGYTF.